This is a list of T cell receptor beta chains from one sample in a study of radiotherapy plus CTLA-4 blockade in lung cancer. The table came from immunoSEQ multiplex PCR; TCRdb's copy has only in-frame clones and leaves some out. The data show about 100,000 clones, around 82% seen once. Specimen: peripheral blood, collected from a patient treated with radiotherapy plus ipilimumab. The origin of the receptors is a human donor with non-small cell lung cancer who had stable disease on radiotherapy plus ipilimumab. CDR3s leave out the opening cysteine and the closing phenylalanine or tryptophan. D genes are given only for firm matches.

cdr3_length j_call d_call v_call cdr3_aa
10 TRBJ2-2 NA TRBV6-5 ASSPELGELF
12 TRBJ2-7 TRBD1 TRBV11-2 ASSRQQGAYEQY
9 TRBJ1-2 NA TRBV6-5 ASSSRGGYT
14 TRBJ2-1 NA TRBV10-3 AISESGGLVYNEQF
13 TRBJ2-3 TRBD2 TRBV19 ASTTSGRARDTQY
15 TRBJ1-3 NA TRBV5-1 ASSPGRLYDLGNTIY
14 TRBJ2-3 TRBD2 TRBV7-3 ASSLRTSDYTDTQY
12 TRBJ2-7 TRBD1 TRBV5-1 ASSSLTGTDEQY
11 TRBJ2-5 NA TRBV5-1 ASSKAGQETQY
11 TRBJ2-7 NA TRBV9 ASSVGPPYEQY
12 TRBJ1-2 NA TRBV7-2 ASSLEGAFYGYT
14 TRBJ1-1 TRBD1 TRBV11-2 ASSLVTGGTNTEAF
12 NA NA TRBV7-8 ASSLGHRDYEQY
10 TRBJ2-2 NA TRBV9 ASSVDVGELF
14 TRBJ2-1 TRBD1 TRBV27 ASSAAGTGSYNEQF
14 TRBJ2-6 NA TRBV11-1 ASSPEGRRGANVLT